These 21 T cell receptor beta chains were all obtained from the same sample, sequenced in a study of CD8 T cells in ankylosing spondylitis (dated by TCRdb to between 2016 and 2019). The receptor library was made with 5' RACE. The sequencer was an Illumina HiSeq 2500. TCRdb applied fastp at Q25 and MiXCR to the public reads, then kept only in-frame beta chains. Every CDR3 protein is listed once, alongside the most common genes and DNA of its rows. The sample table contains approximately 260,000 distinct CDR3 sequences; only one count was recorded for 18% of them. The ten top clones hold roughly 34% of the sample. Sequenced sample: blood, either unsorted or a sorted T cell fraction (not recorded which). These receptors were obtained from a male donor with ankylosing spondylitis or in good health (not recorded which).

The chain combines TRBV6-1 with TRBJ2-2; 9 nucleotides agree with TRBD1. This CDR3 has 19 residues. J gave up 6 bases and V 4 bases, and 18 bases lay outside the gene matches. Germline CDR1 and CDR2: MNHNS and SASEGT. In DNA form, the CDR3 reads TGTGCCAGCAGTGTAGTGTCTTTTACGGGACAGGGTTCCTCCGGGGAGCTGTTTTTT. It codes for CASSVVSFTGQGSSGELFF.

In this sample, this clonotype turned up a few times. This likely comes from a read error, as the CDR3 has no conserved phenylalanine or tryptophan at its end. The CDR3 sequence: CASSADGYEQYL. The CDR3 region has the DNA TGTGCCAGCAGCGCGGACGGCTACGAGCAGTACCTC. V and J are TRBV7-9 and TRBJ2-7; D unclear. The germline V and J ends were trimmed by 5 bases and 3 bases, with 8 bases remaining between them. CDR3 length: 12 amino acids. Germline V gene sequence: CDR1 SEHNR, CDR2 FQNEAQ (reference sequence).

The CDR3 coding sequence is TGCGCCAGCAGCCGTCAGGGGAACACTGAAGCTTTCTTT. Translation: CASSRQGNTEAFF. The V call is TRBV5-1, the J call TRBJ1-1; TRBD1 might be the D (5 bases). Germline CDR1 is SGHRS and CDR2 is YFSETQ. The CDR3 has 13 amino acids. Trimming stripped 4 bases from V and 1 base from J, with 8 bases between.

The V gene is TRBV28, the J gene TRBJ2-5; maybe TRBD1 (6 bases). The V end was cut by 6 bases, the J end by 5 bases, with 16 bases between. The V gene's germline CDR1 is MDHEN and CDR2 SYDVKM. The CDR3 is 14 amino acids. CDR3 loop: CASSFGQPGETQYF. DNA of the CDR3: TGTGCCAGCAGCTTTGGACAGCCTGGGGAGACCCAGTACTTC.

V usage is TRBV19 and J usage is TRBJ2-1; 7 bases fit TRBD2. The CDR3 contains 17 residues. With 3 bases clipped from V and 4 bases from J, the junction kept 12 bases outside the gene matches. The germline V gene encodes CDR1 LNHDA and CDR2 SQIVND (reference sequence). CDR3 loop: CASSIDSGGSPYNEQFF. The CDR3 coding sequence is TGTGCCAGTAGTATTGATTCGGGCGGGAGCCCTTACAATGAGCAGTTCTTC.

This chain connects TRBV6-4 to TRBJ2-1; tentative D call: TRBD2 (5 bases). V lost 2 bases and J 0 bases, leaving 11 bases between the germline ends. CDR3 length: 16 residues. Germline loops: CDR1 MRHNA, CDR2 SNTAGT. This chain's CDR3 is CASSDRGSSSYNEQFF. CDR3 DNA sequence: TGTGCCAGCAGTGACAGAGGGTCGAGCTCCTACAATGAGCAGTTCTTC.

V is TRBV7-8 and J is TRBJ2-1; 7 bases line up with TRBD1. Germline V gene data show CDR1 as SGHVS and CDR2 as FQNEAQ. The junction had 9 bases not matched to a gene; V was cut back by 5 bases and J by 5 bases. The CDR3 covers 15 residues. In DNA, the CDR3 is TGTGCCAGCAGCCCCCGACAGGGCGAGGACAATGAGCAGTTCTTC. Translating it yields CASSPRQGEDNEQFF.

The CDR3 loop is CATLDGMNTGELFF. The CDR3 region has the DNA TGTGCCACCCTGGACGGGATGAACACCGGGGAGCTGTTTTTT. The chain couples TRBV15 to TRBJ2-2; D might be TRBD2 (5 bases). The germline gives CDR1 LNHNV, CDR2 YYDKDF (reference sequence). Trimming pared 8 bases from V and 1 base from J, leaving 11 bases between. This CDR3 is 14 amino acids long.

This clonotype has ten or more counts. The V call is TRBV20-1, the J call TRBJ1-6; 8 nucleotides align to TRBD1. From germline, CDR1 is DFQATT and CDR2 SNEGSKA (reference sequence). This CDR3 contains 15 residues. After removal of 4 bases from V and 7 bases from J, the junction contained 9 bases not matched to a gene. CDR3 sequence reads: CSATPGTGGNSPLHF. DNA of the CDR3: TGCAGTGCTACCCCCGGGACAGGTGGCAATTCACCCCTCCACTTT.

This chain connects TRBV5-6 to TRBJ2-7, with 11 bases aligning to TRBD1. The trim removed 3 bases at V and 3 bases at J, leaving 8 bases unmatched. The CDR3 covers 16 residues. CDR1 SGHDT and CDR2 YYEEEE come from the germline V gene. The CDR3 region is CASSWIPGQGDYEQYF. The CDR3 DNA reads TGTGCCAGCAGCTGGATACCGGGACAGGGGGACTACGAGCAGTACTTC. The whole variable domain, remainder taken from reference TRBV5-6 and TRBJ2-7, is DAGVTQSPTHLIKTRGQQVTLRCSPKSGHDTVSWYQQALGQGPQFIFQYYEEEERQRGNFPDRFSGHQFPNYSSELNVNALLLGDSALYLCASSWIPGQGDYEQYFGPGTRLTVT.

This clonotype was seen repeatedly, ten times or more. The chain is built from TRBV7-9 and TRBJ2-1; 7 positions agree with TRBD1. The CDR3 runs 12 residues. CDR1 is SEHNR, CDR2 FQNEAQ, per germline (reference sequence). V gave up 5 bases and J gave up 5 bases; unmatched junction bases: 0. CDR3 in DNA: TGTGCCAGCAGCGACAGGGACAATGAGCAGTTCTTC. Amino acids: CASSDRDNEQFF. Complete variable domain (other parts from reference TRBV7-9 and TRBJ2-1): DTGVSQNPRHKITKRGQNVTFRCDPISEHNRLYWYRQTLGQGPEFLTYFQNEAQLEKSRLLSDRFSAERPKGSFSTLEIQRTEQGDSAMYLCASSDRDNEQFFGPGTRLTVL.

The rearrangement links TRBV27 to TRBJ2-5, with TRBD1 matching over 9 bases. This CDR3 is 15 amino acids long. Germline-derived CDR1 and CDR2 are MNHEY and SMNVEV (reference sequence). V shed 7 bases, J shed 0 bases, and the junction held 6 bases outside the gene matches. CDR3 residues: CASTRTGGYQETQYF. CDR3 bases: TGTGCCAGCACGCGAACAGGGGGCTACCAAGAGACCCAGTACTTC.

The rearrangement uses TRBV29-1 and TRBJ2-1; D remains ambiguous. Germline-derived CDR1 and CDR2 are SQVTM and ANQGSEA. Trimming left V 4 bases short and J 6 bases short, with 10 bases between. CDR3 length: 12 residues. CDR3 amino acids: CSVVKPVNEQFF. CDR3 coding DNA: TGCAGCGTTGTCAAGCCCGTCAATGAGCAGTTCTTC.

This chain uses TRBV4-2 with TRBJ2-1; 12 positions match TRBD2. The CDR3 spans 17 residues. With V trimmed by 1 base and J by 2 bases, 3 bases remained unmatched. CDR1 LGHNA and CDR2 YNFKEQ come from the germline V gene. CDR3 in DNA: TGTGCCAGCAGCCAAGGGACTAGCGGGGACCCCTACAATGAGCAGTTCTTC. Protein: CASSQGTSGDPYNEQFF.

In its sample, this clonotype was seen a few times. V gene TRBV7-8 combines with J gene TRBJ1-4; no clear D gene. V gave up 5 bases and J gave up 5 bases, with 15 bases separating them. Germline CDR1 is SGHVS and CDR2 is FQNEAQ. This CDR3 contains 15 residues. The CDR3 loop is CASSPIEGENEKLFF. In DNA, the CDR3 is TGTGCCAGCAGCCCTATAGAGGGAGAAAATGAAAAACTGTTTTTT.

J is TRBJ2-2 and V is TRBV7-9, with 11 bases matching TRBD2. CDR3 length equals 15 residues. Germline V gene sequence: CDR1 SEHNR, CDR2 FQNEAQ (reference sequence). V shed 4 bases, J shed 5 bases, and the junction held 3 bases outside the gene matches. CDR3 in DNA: TGTGCCAGCAGCTCGGGACTAGCGGATACCGGGGAGCTGTTTTTT. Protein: CASSSGLADTGELFF.

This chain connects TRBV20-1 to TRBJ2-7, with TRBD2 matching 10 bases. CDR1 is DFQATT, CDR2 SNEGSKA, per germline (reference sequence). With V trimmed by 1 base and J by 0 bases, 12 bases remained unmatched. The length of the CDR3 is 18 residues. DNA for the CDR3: TGCAGTGCTAGAGCCCCGACTAGCGGGCGAACTAGCTCCTACGAGCAGTACTTC. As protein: CSARAPTSGRTSSYEQYF.

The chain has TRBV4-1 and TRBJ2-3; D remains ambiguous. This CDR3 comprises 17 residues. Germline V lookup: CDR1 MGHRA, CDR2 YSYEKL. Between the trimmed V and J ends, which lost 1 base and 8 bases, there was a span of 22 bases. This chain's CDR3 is CASSQVIRPDNRLTQYF. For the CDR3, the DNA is TGCGCCAGCAGCCAAGTTATTAGACCAGATAACCGTCTTACGCAGTATTTT.

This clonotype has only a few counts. The CDR3: CASSRLRTKFSGANVLTF. DNA for the CDR3: TGTGCCAGCAGTCGACTACGCACAAAATTCTCTGGGGCCAACGTCCTGACTTTC. The chain has TRBV28 and TRBJ2-6, with a weak D call TRBD2 (5 bases). CDR3 length: 18 residues. The ends were cut back, 5 bases at V and 0 bases at J, with 17 bases in the middle. Looked up from germline, CDR1 is MDHEN and CDR2 is SYDVKM.

In nucleotides, the CDR3 is TGTGCCAGCAGTCCACTAGCGGCTGTCCCCGGGGAGCTGTTTTTT. This translates into CASSPLAAVPGELFF. The gene calls are TRBV12-3 or TRBV12-4 and TRBJ2-2; 8 bases agree with TRBD2. The V and J ends lost 5 bases and 6 bases, in that order; junction bases with no gene match: 8. The CDR3 is 15 residues long.

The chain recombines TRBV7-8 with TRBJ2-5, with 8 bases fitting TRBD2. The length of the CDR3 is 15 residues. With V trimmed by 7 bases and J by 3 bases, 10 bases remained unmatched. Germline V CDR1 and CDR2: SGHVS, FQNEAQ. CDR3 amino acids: CASISSGTLKETQYF. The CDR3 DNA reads TGTGCCAGCATCAGTAGCGGGACGCTTAAAGAGACCCAGTACTTC.